These T cell receptor beta chains were read from a single sample in a study of CD8 T cells in Susac syndrome. MiXCR, run by TCRdb on the immunoSEQ multiplex PCR reads, gives a single entry per CDR3 protein. The table includes 100,000 to 150,000 distinct CDR3 sequences, over 85% detected once. What was sequenced was CD4+ T cells from PBMCs. All receptors derive from a human donor in good health. CDR3s include the opening cysteine and the closing phenylalanine or tryptophan. D genes are given only for firm matches. Size is stated for part of the rows, as once, few or many counts, or as a class when the clone is expanded.

V gene	clone size	D gene	CDR3 length	J gene	CDR3 DNA	CDR3 protein
TRBV25-1	-	-	14	TRBJ2-2	TGTGCCAGCAGTGACAGAGTAGGGCACGGGGAGCTGTTTTTT	CASSDRVGHGELFF
TRBV7-8	-	TRBD1	12	TRBJ2-7	TGTGCCAGCAGCCCACAGGGGAGAGATCAGTACTTC	CASSPQGRDQYF
TRBV7-2	-	TRBD2	16	TRBJ2-1	TGTGCCAGCAGGCTGATCGGGGGGGGACTCTACAATGAGCAGTTCTTC	CASRLIGGGLYNEQFF
TRBV6-5	once	-	14	TRBJ1-1	TGTGCCAGCAGTTTTAGCCGGCGGTCCACTGAAGCTTTCTTT	CASSFSRRSTEAFF
TRBV29-1	-	-	12	TRBJ2-3	TGCAGCGTTGTCCCGTCGGGAGATACGCAGTATTTT	CSVVPSGDTQYF
TRBV5-1	-	-	14	TRBJ1-1	TGCGCCAGCAGACAAGTTGGGACAATCACTGAAGCTTTCTTT	CASRQVGTITEAFF
TRBV29-1	-	TRBD1	11	TRBJ2-1	TGCAGGATCGGACAGGGCAATGAGCAGTTCTTC	CRIGQGNEQFF
TRBV6-5	-	TRBD1	16	TRBJ1-1	TGTGCCAGCAGTTACTCGTACAGGGGGCTGAACACTGAAGCTTTCTTT	CASSYSYRGLNTEAFF
TRBV12-3/TRBV12-4	-	TRBD1	15	TRBJ2-7	TGTGCCAGCAGTCCGGACAGGGGTCCCTCCTACGAGCAGTACTTC	CASSPDRGPSYEQYF
TRBV6-2/TRBV6-3	-	TRBD1	17	TRBJ1-5	TGTGCCAGCAGTTACCGAACCTGGTGGGACAGGCATCAGCCCCAGCATTTT	CASSYRTWWDRHQPQHF
TRBV3-1	-	-	13	TRBJ1-1	TGTGCCAGCAGCCAAGGGGGCAACACTGAAGCTTTCTTT	CASSQGGNTEAFF
TRBV20-1	-	TRBD1	16	TRBJ1-2	TGCAGTGCTAGAGAGGTGGGACAGGGTAACCGCTATGGCTACACCTTC	CSAREVGQGNRYGYTF
TRBV10-3	-	TRBD1	16	TRBJ1-2	TGTGCCATCAGTGAGCCTGGACAGGGGGCACACTATGGCTACACCTTC	CAISEPGQGAHYGYTF
TRBV7-9	-	TRBD1	14	TRBJ1-6	TGTGCCAGTATCCGGGACAGGGATAATTCACCCCTCCACTTT	CASIRDRDNSPLHF
TRBV15	-	-	14	TRBJ2-7	TGTGCCACCAGCAGAGATGCAGGACCCTACGAGCAGTACTTC	CATSRDAGPYEQYF
TRBV7-9	-	-	14	TRBJ1-2	TGTGCCAGCAGCTCTCACAGGGTATACTATGGCTACACCTTC	CASSSHRVYYGYTF
TRBV5-1	-	-	16	TRBJ2-2	TGCGCCAGCAGCTTGGAGGCGGGACCACTCGCCGGGGAGCTGTTTTTT	CASSLEAGPLAGELFF
TRBV30	-	-	12	TRBJ2-1	TGTGCCTGGAGCGTACGCGTGGGTGAGCAGTTCTTC	CAWSVRVGEQFF
TRBV29-1	-	TRBD2	15	TRBJ2-7	TGCAGCGTTAAAGAGTACCGGGGGGTGGCCTACGAGCAGTACTTC	CSVKEYRGVAYEQYF
TRBV5-1	-	-	14	TRBJ1-2	TGCGCCAGCAGCTTGCGGACGGACTACTATGGCTACACCTTC	CASSLRTDYYGYTF
TRBV20-1	-	TRBD1	16	TRBJ2-3	TGCAGTGCTAGAGATCCCGGACAGGGCGGCGCAGATACGCAGTATTTT	CSARDPGQGGADTQYF
TRBV12-3/TRBV12-4	-	-	14	TRBJ1-2	TGTGCCAGCAACAACCTTGGACACTACTATGGCTACACCTTC	CASNNLGHYYGYTF
TRBV25-1	few	TRBD1	14	TRBJ2-7	TGTGCCAGTACCTTCACAGGGGCCACCTACGAGCAGTACTTC	CASTFTGATYEQYF
TRBV18	-	TRBD1	17	TRBJ2-7	TGTGCCAGCTCACCGGGGACCGGGACAGAGAGACTCTACGAGCAGTACTTC	CASSPGTGTERLYEQYF
TRBV6-5	-	TRBD2	15	TRBJ2-1	TGTGCCAGCAGCCCGGTGCTAGCGGGATCCAGTGAGCAGTTCTTC	CASSPVLAGSSEQFF
TRBV30	-	-	11	TRBJ2-1	TGTGCCTGGAGTGGGGGGAGCGGGCAGTTCTTC	CAWSGGSGQFF
TRBV4-1	-	-	15	TRBJ2-5	TGCGCCAGCAGCCCCGGTTTGGCGGTCCAAGAGACCCAGTACTTC	CASSPGLAVQETQYF
TRBV29-1	-	-	13	TRBJ1-2	TGCAGCGTTGAGGGCACAGGAAACTATGGCTACACCTTC	CSVEGTGNYGYTF
TRBV5-6	-	-	16	TRBJ2-6	TGTGCCAGCAGCTTCGGACGTACCTCTGGGGCCAACGTCCTGACTTTC	CASSFGRTSGANVLTF
TRBV6-1	-	-	14	TRBJ2-1	TGTGCCAGCAACCCGCAACCCGGCTACAATGAGCAGTTCTTC	CASNPQPGYNEQFF
TRBV7-2	once	-	15	TRBJ2-4	TGTGCCAGCAGCCAGGGGGGGCACAGGGGAAACATTCAGTACTTC	CASSQGGHRGNIQYF
TRBV2	-	TRBD2	13	TRBJ2-5	TGTGCCGGGTCGGGGGGAGCCGGAGAGACCCAGTACTTC	CAGSGGAGETQYF
TRBV29-1	-	TRBD1	12	TRBJ2-1	TGCAGCGGGAACAGGGGCCCCAATGAGCAGTTCTTC	CSGNRGPNEQFF
TRBV7-9	-	TRBD1	14	TRBJ1-5	TGTGCCAGCAGCAGTCGGGACAGGGGACAGCCCCAGCATTTT	CASSSRDRGQPQHF
TRBV30	-	TRBD1	17	TRBJ1-2	TGTGCCTGGAGTGCCCGGGACAGGGGCCGCTCCCCCTATGGCTACACCTTC	CAWSARDRGRSPYGYTF
TRBV12-3/TRBV12-4	-	-	17	TRBJ2-6	TGTGCCAGCATTCTTCATCGGGGAGCCTCTGGGGCCAACGTCCTGACTTTC	CASILHRGASGANVLTF
TRBV20-1	-	-	15	TRBJ2-7	TGCAGTGCTAGAGATCCCCTTGGAGCAACCTACGAGCAGTACTTC	CSARDPLGATYEQYF
TRBV2	-	-	14	TRBJ2-1	TGTGCCAGCAGGTGGCAGGACAGTTCCAATGAGCAGTTCTTC	CASRWQDSSNEQFF
TRBV7-9	-	TRBD1	19	TRBJ2-6	TGTGCCAGCAGCTCCAGCGGAGCCAGGGGGCCTTCTGGGGCCAACGTCCTGACTTTC	CASSSSGARGPSGANVLTF
TRBV11-2	-	-	11	TRBJ2-3	TGTGCCAGCGGTTTCACAGATACGCAGTATTTT	CASGFTDTQYF
TRBV5-1	-	-	16	TRBJ2-5	TGCGCCAGCAGCTTGTCGGGCGGTGCCGGGCAAGAGACCCAGTACTTC	CASSLSGGAGQETQYF
TRBV3-1	once	-	14	TRBJ2-3	TGTGCCAGCAGCCACAGGGGGGAAGGAGATACGCAGTATTTT	CASSHRGEGDTQYF
TRBV20-1	-	-	13	TRBJ2-3	TGCAGTGCTAGAGGCGGAGGGAGGAGTACGCAGTATTTT	CSARGGGRSTQYF
TRBV5-1	-	-	13	TRBJ2-7	TGCGCCAGCAGCTTAACAGGGCCCGACGAGCAGTACTTC	CASSLTGPDEQYF
TRBV19	-	-	15	TRBJ1-5	TGTGCCAGTAGTATTTATAAGGGCGATCTTAAAGCCCAGCATTTT	CASSIYKGDLKAQHF
TRBV19	-	-	14	TRBJ2-2	TGTGCCAGTAGTCAGGGATTCCACACCGGGGAGCTGTTTTTT	CASSQGFHTGELFF
TRBV29-1	-	-	11	TRBJ1-1	TGCAGCGTTGTTGACGGGGGCAAGGTTTTCTTT	CSVVDGGKVFF
TRBV18	-	TRBD1	13	TRBJ2-7	TGTGCCAGCTCACGGGACAGAAACTACGAGCAGTACTTC	CASSRDRNYEQYF
TRBV5-1	few	-	13	TRBJ1-1	TGCGCCAGCAGCTCTACAGAGGGCGGAGGAGCTTTCTTT	CASSSTEGGGAFF
TRBV20-1	-	TRBD2	15	TRBJ2-3	TGCAGTGCTAGAGCGGCGGGAGGGAGCACAGATACGCAGTATTTT	CSARAAGGSTDTQYF
TRBV20-1	-	-	14	TRBJ1-5	TGCAGTGCTGGGGACATTCATAGCAATCAGCCCCAGCATTTT	CSAGDIHSNQPQHF
TRBV2	-	-	15	TRBJ2-7	TGTGCCAGCAGTGAAGCGCGGGGGCGCGCGACGAAGCAGTACTTC	CASSEARGRATKQYF
TRBV4-1	-	-	15	TRBJ2-3	TGCGCCAGCAGCCAACAAGCGGCTAAGGGGGATACGCAGTATTTT	CASSQQAAKGDTQYF
TRBV30	-	TRBD2	13	TRBJ2-7	TGTGCCTGGAGGACTAGCGGCACCTACGAGCAGTACTTC	CAWRTSGTYEQYF
TRBV29-1	-	TRBD2	13	TRBJ2-5	TGCAGCGTTGGGAGAGCTAGCGGAGAGACCCAGTACTTC	CSVGRASGETQYF
TRBV5-1	-	-	15	TRBJ2-3	TGCGCCAGCAGCTGGCAGGGCTCCGACACAGATACGCAGTATTTT	CASSWQGSDTDTQYF
TRBV29-1	-	-	15	TRBJ1-1	TGCAGCGTTGAAGAGCCGCCCCGTGGGTACACTGAAGCTTTCTTT	CSVEEPPRGYTEAFF
TRBV5-4	-	-	16	TRBJ2-2	TGTGCCAGCAGCTTGAATACCAGGGTTGGGACCGGGGAGCTGTTTTTT	CASSLNTRVGTGELFF
TRBV10-3	-	TRBD1	14	TRBJ1-2	TGTGCCATCAGTGAGGGACAGGAGAACTATGGCTACACCTTC	CAISEGQENYGYTF
TRBV19	-	-	14	TRBJ1-2	TGTGCCAGTAGTTTCCTTACTACTAACTATGGCTACACCTTC	CASSFLTTNYGYTF